This is a list of T cell receptor beta chains from one sample in a study of neurological immune-mediated disorders. TCRdb reprocessed the 5' RACE reads with MiXCR, giving one entry per CDR3 protein. The sample carries about 55,000 distinct CDR3 sequences, about 25% recorded once. The sequenced material came from PBMCs. These receptor sequences come from a man aged 55 to 70 with HTLV-1-associated myelopathy (HAM/TSP). The CDR3 runs from the conserved cysteine through the conserved F or W. A D gene is named only where the DNA matches it firmly. Some rows mark clone size as missing; the rest say once, few, many or name a class of expanded clone.

CASSLVRGGTEAFF TGTGCCAGCAGTTTAGTTAGGGGCGGAACTGAAGCTTTCTTT many 14 . TRBJ1-1 TRBV27
CASSLVRHEAFF TGTGCCAGCAGTTTGGTTCGCCATGAAGCTTTCTTT . 12 . TRBJ1-1 TRBV12-3/TRBV12-4
CAIRASGTETNEQFF TGTGCCATCAGGGCCAGCGGGACCGAAACCAATGAGCAGTTCTTC . 15 TRBD2 TRBJ2-1 TRBV10-3
CASSLAARVEETQYF TGCGCCAGCAGCTTGGCCGCCAGGGTTGAAGAGACCCAGTACTTC many 15 . TRBJ2-5 TRBV5-1
CASSYNPVTGTLGYTF TGTGCCAGCAGTTACAATCCCGTGACAGGGACCCTCGGCTACACCTTC many 16 TRBD1 TRBJ1-2 TRBV6-6
CASSAAGTWDTGELFF TGCGCCAGCAGCGCGGCCGGGACATGGGATACCGGGGAGCTATTTTTT . 16 . TRBJ2-2 TRBV5-1
CAISFTGTNSPLHF TGTGCCATCAGTTTTACAGGGACGAATTCACCCCTCCACTTT . 14 . TRBJ1-6 TRBV10-3
CASSKGASGYNEQFF TGCGCCAGCAGCAAAGGGGCTAGCGGCTACAATGAGCAGTTCTTC . 15 TRBD2 TRBJ2-1 TRBV4-1
CSVKRTGAYEQYF TGCAGCGTTAAACGGACAGGGGCGTACGAGCAGTACTTC . 13 TRBD1 TRBJ2-7 TRBV29-1
CSASHPTGNTEAFF TGCAGTGCTAGTCACCCGACAGGGAACACTGAAGCTTTCTTT few 14 . TRBJ1-1 TRBV20-1
CASSLRAAYEQYF TGTGCCAGCAGCCTCCGGGCTGCCTACGAGCAGTACTTC . 13 . TRBJ2-7 TRBV11-2
CASRETDTGELFF TGCGCCAGCAGAGAGACGGACACCGGGGAGCTGTTTTTT many 13 . TRBJ2-2 TRBV5-1
CASSISGSGTGELFF TGTGCCAGCAGCATTAGCGGGAGTGGCACCGGGGAGCTGTTTTTT many 15 TRBD2 TRBJ2-2 TRBV7-8
CASSLEQGDTGELFF TGTGCCAGCAGTTTAGAGCAGGGGGACACCGGGGAGCTGTTTTTT . 15 TRBD1 TRBJ2-2 TRBV28
CASSLSGTRYNGQFF TGTGCCAGCAGCTTATCCGGGACCCGATACAATGGGCAGTTCTTC once 15 . TRBJ2-1 TRBV7-2
CASSEGSSGNTIYF TGCGCCAGCAGTGAGGGGAGCTCTGGAAACACCATATATTTT . 14 . TRBJ1-3 TRBV5-1
CASSSDTTNYGYTF TGCGCCAGCAGCTCGGACACAACTAACTATGGCTACACCTTC . 14 . TRBJ1-2 TRBV5-1
CASSQARGTQYF TGTGCCAGCAGCCAAGCACGCGGTACGCAGTATTTT many 12 . TRBJ2-3 TRBV11-2
CASSLYPNTEAFF TGTGCCAGCAGTTTATACCCAAACACTGAAGCTTTCTTT many 13 . TRBJ1-1 TRBV28
CSGKPGGLPEAFF TGCAGCGGGAAACCAGGGGGCTTACCTGAAGCTTTCTTT . 13 TRBD1 TRBJ1-1 TRBV29-1
CSALIPGLTGAADTQYF TGCAGTGCTCTTATACCGGGACTAACGGGAGCAGCAGATACGCAGTATTTT once 17 TRBD2 TRBJ2-3 TRBV20-1
CASSLNVDTDTQYF TGCGCCAGCAGCTTGAATGTAGATACAGATACGCAGTATTTT . 14 . TRBJ2-3 TRBV5-1
CSASGTSDYEQYF TGCAGTGCTTCCGGGACTAGCGACTACGAGCAGTACTTC . 13 TRBD2 TRBJ2-7 TRBV20-1
CASSAVDSPLHF TGTGCCAGCAGCGCCGTTGATTCACCCCTCCACTTT many 12 . TRBJ1-6 TRBV14
CASHWGETYNEQFF TGCGCCAGCCACTGGGGGGAAACCTACAATGAGCAGTTCTTC many 14 . TRBJ2-1 TRBV5-1
CASSLEVLRDQPQHF TGCGCCAGCAGCTTGGAGGTCCTGAGGGATCAGCCCCAGCATTTT . 15 . TRBJ1-5 TRBV5-1
CASSEQGLKYEQYF TGCGCCAGCAGCGAACAGGGACTTAAATACGAGCAGTACTTC . 14 . TRBJ2-7 TRBV5-1
CSASLATGAVKNEQFF TGCAGTGCTAGCCTTGCTACAGGGGCGGTGAAGAATGAGCAGTTCTTC . 16 TRBD1 TRBJ2-1 TRBV20-1
CASRPRGPYEQYF TGTGCCAGCAGGCCCAGGGGGCCCTACGAGCAGTACTTC once 13 TRBD1 TRBJ2-7 TRBV28
CSARDVGTSGFDEQFF TGCAGTGCTAGAGATGTAGGGACTAGCGGATTCGATGAGCAGTTCTTC few 16 TRBD2 TRBJ2-1 TRBV20-1
CASSFGGTGNTGELFF TGTGCCAGCAGTTTTGGCGGGACAGGGAACACCGGGGAGCTGTTTTTT many 16 TRBD1 TRBJ2-2 TRBV12-3/TRBV12-4
CASSPGSTFSGANVLTF TGTGCCAGTAGTCCCGGGAGTACGTTCTCTGGGGCCAACGTCCTGACTTTC . 17 . TRBJ2-6 TRBV19
CSVDRSYTDTQYF TGCAGCGTTGACAGATCTTACACAGATACGCAGTATTTT . 13 . TRBJ2-3 TRBV29-1
CASRQTGTGFGKLFF TGTGCCAGCAGACAGACCGGGACAGGGTTTGGAAAACTGTTTTTT once 15 TRBD1 TRBJ1-4 TRBV7-3
CASSQQVRGEAFF TGTGCCAGCAGCCAGCAGGTCAGGGGTGAAGCTTTCTTT few 13 . TRBJ1-1 TRBV4-2
CSAGGRTDTQYF TGCAGCGCCGGGGGGCGCACAGATACGCAGTATTTT many 12 . TRBJ2-3 TRBV29-1
CASSSPRDNRYTQYF TGCGCCAGCAGCTCACCCAGGGACAATCGGTATACGCAGTATTTT . 15 . TRBJ2-3 TRBV11-2
CASSAGTGDLWAFF TGTGCCAGCAGCGCGGGGACAGGGGACCTTTGGGCTTTCTTT many 14 TRBD1 TRBJ1-1 TRBV7-9
CASSRGQEDSYEQYF TGTGCCAGCAGTCGCGGACAGGAGGATTCGTACGAGCAGTACTTC once 15 TRBD1 TRBJ2-7 TRBV12-3/TRBV12-4
CSALRTSPGELFF TGCAGTGCTCTTCGGACTAGTCCCGGGGAGCTGTTTTTT many 13 TRBD2 TRBJ2-2 TRBV20-1
CSVYSRLRDSYEQYF TGCAGCGTTTATTCCCGATTGAGGGACTCCTACGAGCAGTACTTC . 15 . TRBJ2-7 TRBV29-1
CASRRPGGTDTQYF TGTGCCAGCAGGCGGCCTGGTGGCACAGATACGCAGTATTTT many 14 . TRBJ2-3 TRBV6-6
CASSWTGGYNEQFF TGTGCCAGCAGTTGGACAGGAGGTTACAATGAGCAGTTCTTC many 14 TRBD1 TRBJ2-1 TRBV12-3/TRBV12-4
CASSTERSRETQYF TGTGCCAGCAGCACGGAGAGGTCGAGGGAGACCCAGTACTTC many 14 . TRBJ2-5 TRBV3-1
CASSPQLFVDSPLHF TGTGCCAGCAGCCCACAACTTTTTGTAGACTCACCCCTCCACTTT many 15 . TRBJ1-6 TRBV12-3/TRBV12-4
CSARDRGRVYEQYF TGCAGTGCTAGGGACAGGGGTAGGGTCTACGAGCAGTACTTC many 14 TRBD1 TRBJ2-7 TRBV20-1